The entry that follows covers one T cell receptor beta chain sequence. Antigen: not known. This record comes from a study of shared clonotypes between healthy human individuals. Study overall: With ages of 18 to 49, the donors were a couple of women and a few men. Notes on the study in general: Tissues were not sampled, only blood, and their repertoires likely differ. Some naive CD4 clonotypes, around 5%, turned up in common across several donors.

The CDR3 contains 15 residues. V shed 7 bases and J shed 3 bases, with 16 bases lying between them. Germline CDR1 MNHGY, CDR2 SAAAGT. Clones were sequenced by immunoSEQ multiplex PCR, and TCRdb holds only the in-frame ones, with some missing. The data hold millions of clones, with around 94% observed a single time. This receptor was taken from a man younger than 35 in good health. The sequenced sample consisted of naive CD4+ T cells sorted from blood. Indicated subset: CD45RA+ positively selected. The chain carries TRBV6-8 and TRBJ1-3; D is possibly TRBD1 (5 bases). CDR3 residues: CASIPRGGRGNTIYF. The CDR3 bases are TGTGCCAGCATTCCCCGGGGGGGTCGTGGAAACACCATATATTTT.